The 14 T cell receptor beta chains below all came from one sample that was sequenced in a study of shared clonotypes between healthy human individuals. Generated by immunoSEQ multiplex PCR, the TCRdb table keeps only in-frame clones and is missing some. The repertoire holds fewer than 850,000 clones, with more than 70% as singletons. Sequenced: memory CD4+ T cells sorted from blood. Sample subset: CD45RA-negative fraction. These receptors all come from a woman aged 30 to 39 in good health.

The chain has TRBV2 and TRBJ2-2; possibly TRBD1 for D (6 bases). This CDR3 comprises 15 residues. Between the trimmed V and J ends, which lost 4 bases and 1 base, there was a span of 10 bases. The germline CDR1 and CDR2 sequences are SNHLY and FYNNEI. In nucleotides, the CDR3 is TGTGCCAGCAGTGGATTGACAGGGAACACCGGGGAGCTGTTTTTT. Translating gives CASSGLTGNTGELFF.

The chain links TRBV10-2 to TRBJ2-2; D unresolved. The V gene's germline CDR1 is WSHSY and CDR2 SAAADI. Trimming left V 8 bases short and J 7 bases short, with 8 bases between. This CDR3 region has 11 residues. For the CDR3, the DNA is TGCGCCAGCTCTTCCGGCGGGGAGCTGTTTTTT. Protein: CASSSGGELFF.

The V and J genes are TRBV28 and TRBJ2-7, with D unclear. From germline, CDR1 is MDHEN and CDR2 SYDVKM. V gave up 2 bases and J gave up 3 bases, with 8 bases separating them. The CDR3 runs to 13 residues. The CDR3, as DNA: TGTGCCAGCAGTTTAACAGTATACTACGAGCAGTACTTC. This sequence encodes CASSLTVYYEQYF.

The sample holds one count of this clone. The chain has TRBV2 and TRBJ2-6, with 7 bases lining up with TRBD1. Germline lookup yields CDR1 SNHLY and CDR2 FYNNEI. CDR3 length: 16 residues. The junction had 7 bases not matched to a gene; V was cut back by 8 bases and J by 0 bases. CDR3 amino acids: CASSGQIVSGANVLTF. CDR3 in DNA: TGTGCCAGCTCGGGACAGATAGTCTCTGGGGCCAACGTCCTGACTTTC. Together with reference TRBV2 and TRBJ2-6, the CDR3 gives the full variable domain: EPEVTQTPSHQVTQMGQEVILRCVPISNHLYFYWYRQILGQKVEFLVSFYNNEISEKSEIFDDQFSVERPDGSNFTLKIRSTKLEDSAMYFCASSGQIVSGANVLTFGAGSRLTVL.

The V call is TRBV7-2, the J call TRBJ2-1; possibly TRBD2 for D (6 bases). The germline V and J ends were trimmed by 11 bases and 4 bases, with 24 bases remaining between them. Germline CDR1 and CDR2: SGHTA and FQGNSA. The CDR3 extends over 16 amino acids. CDR3 amino acids: CALMTGVRGHYNEQFF. The DNA for the CDR3 is TGTGCCCTGATGACGGGGGTGCGGGGCCATTACAATGAGCAGTTCTTC.

CDR3 nucleotide sequence: TGCGCCAGCAGCTTTTCGACAGGGTCAAACACCGGGGAGCTGTTTTTT. Translation: CASSFSTGSNTGELFF. The chain joins TRBV5-1 to TRBJ2-2; 7 bases map to TRBD1. Germline V CDR1 and CDR2: SGHRS, YFSETQ. The junction had 6 bases not matched to a gene; V was cut back by 2 bases and J by 2 bases. This CDR3 region has 16 residues.

The V gene is TRBV27, the J gene TRBJ2-3, with TRBD1 identical over 10 bases. Germline V gene sequence: CDR1 MNHEY, CDR2 SMNVEV (reference sequence). The CDR3 runs to 16 residues. V lost 5 bases and J lost 4; bases outside the gene matches: 9. In DNA form, the CDR3 reads TGTGCCAGCAGTGTACGACAGGGGGCCCCCCCAGATACGCAGTATTTT. It yields the protein CASSVRQGAPPDTQYF.

The CDR3 nucleotides read TGTGCCAGCTCATCCCCCGGGACTCCTCTGGGCTATGGCTACACCTTC. The encoded protein is CASSSPGTPLGYGYTF. The chain joins TRBV18 to TRBJ1-2; weak D call: TRBD1 (5 bases). V lost 5 bases and J 4 bases, leaving 20 bases between the germline ends. CDR3 length equals 16 residues. Germline CDR1 KGHSH, CDR2 LQKENI.

The chain joins TRBV7-2 to TRBJ1-1, with D tentatively TRBD1 (6 bases). With 5 bases removed from V and 7 bases from J, the gap between germline ends came to 14 bases. CDR3 size: 13 residues. The germline CDR1 and CDR2 sequences are SGHTA and FQGNSA. CDR3 amino acids: CASSPQGGGEAFF. The CDR3 DNA reads as TGTGCCAGCAGCCCACAGGGAGGTGGTGAAGCTTTCTTT.

In DNA, the CDR3 is TGTGCCAGCAGCTTAGTAGGGGGCGTGAACACTGAAGCTTTCTTT. Protein product: CASSLVGGVNTEAFF. The gene calls are TRBV7-2 and TRBJ1-1; 7 positions agree with TRBD1. The CDR3 is 15 amino acids. Looked up from germline, CDR1 is SGHTA and CDR2 is FQGNSA. V gave up 1 base and J gave up 0 bases; unmatched junction bases: 2.

This chain links TRBV7-7 with TRBJ2-5; 8 bases are shared with TRBD2. There are 14 residues in the CDR3. V was clipped by 2 bases and J by 5 bases; unmatched bases: 4. Germline V lookup: CDR1 SSHAT, CDR2 FNYEAQ (reference sequence). The CDR3 coding sequence is TGTGCCAGCAGCTTAAACTCGGGAGGGGAGACCCAGTACTTC. This translates into CASSLNSGGETQYF.

The chain combines TRBV10-3 with TRBJ2-3; a weak D match, TRBD1 (5 bases). Trimming shortened V by 3 bases and J by 0 bases, and 10 bases separated the two germline ends. Germline V gene lookup returns CDR1 ENHRY and CDR2 SYGVKD. The CDR3 covers 15 residues. Here the CDR3 reads CAISEQGQSTDTQYF. For the CDR3, the DNA is TGTGCCATCAGTGAACAAGGACAAAGCACAGATACGCAGTATTTT.

The chain recombines TRBV7-8 with TRBJ2-7; 10 nucleotides match TRBD2. Per the germline V gene, CDR1 is SGHVS and CDR2 is FQNEAQ. The CDR3 has 16 residues. The V segment lost 0 bases and the J segment 3 bases; nucleotides outside the gene matches: 5. CDR3 in DNA: TGTGCCAGCAGCTTAGCAGGAGGGACTAGCGACTACGAGCAGTACTTC. Residues: CASSLAGGTSDYEQYF.

This sequence joins TRBV4-2 and TRBJ1-5; D unclear. V lost 0 bases to trimming and J lost 6 bases, with 9 bases between them. This CDR3 region has 14 residues. CDR1 is LGHNA, CDR2 YNFKEQ, per germline. This chain's CDR3 is CASSQDISGQPQHF. CDR3 nucleotide sequence: TGTGCCAGCAGCCAAGATATCTCGGGTCAGCCCCAGCATTTT.